This T cell receptor (beta chain) was captured by sequencing in a study of identifying expanded T cells in peripheral blood. Study results and limitations: Technical replicates showed 0.9 to 1.5 changed clones; roughly two weeks 15 to 20; four weeks 19. Approximately two-week clone count variance significantly increased as total template count grew.

During the collection period, no donor immune events like infections were recorded. The table came from immunoSEQ multiplex PCR; TCRdb's copy has only in-frame clones and leaves some out. This sample has approximately 90,000 clones, with roughly 86% found just once. With regard to this clone: Its matching antigen is unknown.

Trimming at V came to 5 bases and at J to 6 bases, leaving 6 bases not matched to a gene. Germline V gene lookup returns CDR1 SGHNT and CDR2 YYREEE (reference sequence). The CDR3 sequence is 13 residues long. The clonotype originates from a person aged 18-70 years in good health. The genes are TRBV5-4 and TRBJ2-3; TRBD2 matches 7 bases. The sequencing input was blood. DNA for the CDR3: TGTGCCAGCAGTCCCGGGGGGTACGATACGCAGTATTTT. Its protein product is CASSPGGYDTQYF.